These T cell receptor beta chains were read from a single sample in a study of T cell repertoires in cytomegalovirus infection. These receptors' targets are unknown. In TCRdb, the reads were re-called with MiXCR into one record per CDR3 protein. The sample has more than 250,000 distinct CDR3 sequences; roughly 25% are singletons. The material was cultured PBMCs, obtained from culture after CMV antigen stimulation. The receptors originated from a human donor in good health (CMV status not recorded). Some clones in this sample may be carry-over from other donors' samples. CDR3s include the opening cysteine and the closing phenylalanine or tryptophan. Fields, in order: V gene, D gene, J gene, CDR3 protein. D genes are given only for firm matches.

>TRBV19|-|TRBJ1-2
CASSIGVRAGYTF
>TRBV12-3/TRBV12-4|TRBD1|TRBJ2-1
CASSEPWDRGTNEQFF
>TRBV19|-|TRBJ2-1
CASTPYVVAAYNEQFF
>TRBV6-1|TRBD1|TRBJ2-7
CASSLGGTGSYEQYF
>TRBV27|TRBD1|TRBJ2-4
CASSGQGTSLLAKNIQYF
>TRBV28|-|TRBJ1-2
CASSPTRPAGSSGYTF
>TRBV7-9|-|TRBJ1-1
CASSDLEDEAFF
>TRBV12-3/TRBV12-4|-|TRBJ1-1
CASSFNREGTEAFF
>TRBV11-2|TRBD1|TRBJ2-3
CASSSSGTGFTADTQYF
>TRBV5-4|-|TRBJ2-5
CASSSQGKRETQYF
>TRBV19|-|TRBJ2-1
CASTVGGYLYNEQFF
>TRBV7-8|-|TRBJ2-7
CACSTTYEQYF
>TRBV28|-|TRBJ2-7
CASSFKQGSYEQYF
>TRBV30|-|TRBJ2-3
CAWSVGGGLRDTQYF
>TRBV6-2/TRBV6-3|-|TRBJ2-1
CASGERDAYNEQFF
>TRBV7-9|TRBD1|TRBJ2-7
CASSEGQWSSYEQYF
>TRBV12-3/TRBV12-4|-|TRBJ2-3
CASSSFRLRTDTQYF
>TRBV7-6|-|TRBJ2-1
CASSLGGETEQFF
>TRBV12-3/TRBV12-4|-|TRBJ1-1
CASSFIGTLDTEAFF
>TRBV7-2|TRBD2|TRBJ2-2
CASSLVRLADTGELFF
>TRBV4-3|-|TRBJ2-3
CASSQRSTDTQYF
>TRBV11-2|-|TRBJ2-5
CASSLGTRSGAQETQYF
>TRBV27|TRBD2|TRBJ2-1
CASSLLGLAGYRNEQFF
>TRBV29-1|-|TRBJ2-4
CSVQAGPDIQYF
>TRBV7-6|TRBD1|TRBJ1-1
CASSMGQGAAEAFF
>TRBV7-8|TRBD1|TRBJ2-6
CASSVGTGISGANVLTF
>TRBV15|-|TRBJ2-6
CATSSDEQGSGANVLTF
>TRBV20-1|TRBD1|TRBJ1-5
CSAPRQGPGNQPQHF
>TRBV4-1|TRBD2|TRBJ2-1
CASSQEASGSSYNEQFF
>TRBV19|TRBD2|TRBJ2-1
CASSTTGTSALNEQFF
>TRBV12-3/TRBV12-4|-|TRBJ1-5
CVSNSGGTTNQPQHF
>TRBV7-9|TRBD2|TRBJ2-3
CASSLLGRATDTQYF
>TRBV12-3/TRBV12-4|TRBD2|TRBJ2-7
CASSISGSQLGEQYF
>TRBV6-2/TRBV6-3|TRBD1|TRBJ2-1
CASRAAGTGGNEQFF
>TRBV19|-|TRBJ1-5
CASSPGPGDVSNQPQHF
>TRBV10-3|TRBD2|TRBJ2-5
CAISGTSGANLKETQYF
>TRBV7-2|-|TRBJ2-5
CASSLRTSQETQYF
>TRBV7-8|-|TRBJ2-5
CASSLRWAQETQYF
>TRBV27|-|TRBJ2-2
CASKTPRAANTGELFF
>TRBV6-2/TRBV6-3|TRBD1|TRBJ2-1
CASSYMGQGVNEQFF
>TRBV6-2/TRBV6-3|-|TRBJ2-1
CASSYGAYNEQFF
>TRBV10-3|-|TRBJ2-3
CAISEFGGGREDTQYF
>TRBV20-1|TRBD1|TRBJ2-7
CSAPDRLGYEQYF
>TRBV7-6|-|TRBJ2-3
CASSLGSSYTDTQYF
>TRBV7-2|TRBD2|TRBJ2-7
CASSPGLAGGPSYEQYF
>TRBV11-2|TRBD1|TRBJ2-3
CASSPGTGGRSDTQYF
>TRBV27|TRBD1|TRBJ2-2
CASSLQGAGELFF
>TRBV4-3|-|TRBJ2-7
CASSQFRGGYEQYF
>TRBV7-4|TRBD2|TRBJ2-1
CASRTGGGIEQFF
>TRBV7-2|TRBD2|TRBJ2-1
CASSPTSGSPNEQFF
>TRBV27|TRBD2|TRBJ2-1
CASSTRTSGTSYNEQFF
>TRBV4-1|TRBD2|TRBJ2-7
CASSPGASGSYEQYF
>TRBV5-1|TRBD1|TRBJ2-4
CASRLQGALNIQYF
>TRBV5-4|-|TRBJ2-5
CASSAQGGAKETQYF
>TRBV6-6|TRBD2|TRBJ2-7
CASISGLDPEQYF
>TRBV12-3/TRBV12-4|-|TRBJ2-1
CASRGGTGSSYNEQFF
>TRBV27|TRBD2|TRBJ2-7
CASRLAGGDYEQYF